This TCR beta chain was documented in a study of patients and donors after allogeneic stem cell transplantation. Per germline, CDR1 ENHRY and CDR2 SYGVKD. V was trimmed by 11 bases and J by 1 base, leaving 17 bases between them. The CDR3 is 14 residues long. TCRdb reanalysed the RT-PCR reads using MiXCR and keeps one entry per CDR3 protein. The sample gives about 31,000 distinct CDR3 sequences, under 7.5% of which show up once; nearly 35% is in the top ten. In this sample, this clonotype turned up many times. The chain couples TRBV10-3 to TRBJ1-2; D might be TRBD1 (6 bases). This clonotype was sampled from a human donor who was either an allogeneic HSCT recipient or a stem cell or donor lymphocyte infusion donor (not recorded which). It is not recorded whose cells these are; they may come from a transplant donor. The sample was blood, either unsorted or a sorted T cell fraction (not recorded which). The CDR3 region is CAASSDRFNYGYTF. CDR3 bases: TGTGCCGCTTCCAGTGACAGGTTTAACTATGGCTACACCTTC.